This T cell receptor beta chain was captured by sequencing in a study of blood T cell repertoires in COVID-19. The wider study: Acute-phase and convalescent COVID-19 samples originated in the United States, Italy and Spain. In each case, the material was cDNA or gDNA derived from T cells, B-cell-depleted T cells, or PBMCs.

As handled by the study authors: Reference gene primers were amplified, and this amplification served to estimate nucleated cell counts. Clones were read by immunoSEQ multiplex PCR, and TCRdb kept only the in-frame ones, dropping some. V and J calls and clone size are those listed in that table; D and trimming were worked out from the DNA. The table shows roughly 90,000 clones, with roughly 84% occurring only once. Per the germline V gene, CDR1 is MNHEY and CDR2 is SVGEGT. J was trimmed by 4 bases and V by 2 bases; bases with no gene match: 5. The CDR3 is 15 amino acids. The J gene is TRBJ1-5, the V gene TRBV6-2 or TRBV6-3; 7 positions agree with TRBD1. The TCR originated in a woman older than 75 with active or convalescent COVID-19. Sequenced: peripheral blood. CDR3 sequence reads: CASSYGGQRNQPQHF. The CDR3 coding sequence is TGTGCCAGCAGTTACGGGGGACAGAGAAATCAGCCCCAGCATTTT.